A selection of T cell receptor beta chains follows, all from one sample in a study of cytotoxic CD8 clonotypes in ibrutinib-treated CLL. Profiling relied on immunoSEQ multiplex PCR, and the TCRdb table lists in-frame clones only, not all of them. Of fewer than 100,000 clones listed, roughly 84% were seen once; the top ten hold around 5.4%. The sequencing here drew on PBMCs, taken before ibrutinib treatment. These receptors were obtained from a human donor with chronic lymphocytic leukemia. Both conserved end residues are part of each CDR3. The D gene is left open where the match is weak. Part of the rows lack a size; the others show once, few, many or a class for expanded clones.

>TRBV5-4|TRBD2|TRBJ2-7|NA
TGTGCCAGCAGCTTGGCCGGGACTAGCGCCTACGAGCAGTACTTC
CASSLAGTSAYEQYF
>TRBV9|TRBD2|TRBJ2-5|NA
TGTGCCAGCAGCTTAGGACTAGCGGGAGGTTATGAGACCCAGTACTTC
CASSLGLAGGYETQYF
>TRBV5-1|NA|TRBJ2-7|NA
TGCGCCAGCAGCTGGGAAAGCTCCTACGAGCAGTACTTC
CASSWESSYEQYF
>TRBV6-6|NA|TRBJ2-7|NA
TGTGCCAGCAGTGGGGGTTATATAGGAGAAGTCTACGAGCAGTACTTC
CASSGGYIGEVYEQYF
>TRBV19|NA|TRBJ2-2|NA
TGTGCCAGTAGTATAGTGGGGAGGACCGGAAAGAACACCGGGGAGCTGTTTTTT
CASSIVGRTGKNTGELFF
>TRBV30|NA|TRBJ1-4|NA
TGTGCCTGGAGTGTGTCGGGATTACCTAATGAAAAACTGTTTTTT
CAWSVSGLPNEKLFF
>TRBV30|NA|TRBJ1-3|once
TGTGCCTGGAGTGTATCTTTTAACTCTGGAAACACCATATATTTT
CAWSVSFNSGNTIYF
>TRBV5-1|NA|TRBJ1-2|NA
TGCGCCAGCAGCTTATCTTTGGGGACACAAAGTCGAGGCTACACCTTC
CASSLSLGTQSRGYTF
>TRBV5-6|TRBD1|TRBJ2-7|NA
TGTGCCAGCAGCTTGGGCCCTACAGGGGGCAACGAGCAGTACTTC
CASSLGPTGGNEQYF
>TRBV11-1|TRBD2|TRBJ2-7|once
TGTGCCAGCAGCTTGAAGCGGGAGCCCTACGAGCAGTACTTC
CASSLKREPYEQYF
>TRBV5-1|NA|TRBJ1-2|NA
TGCGCCAGCCGTCGCCAGCCTGGACAGAAGGTGGATGGCTACACCTTC
CASRRQPGQKVDGYTF
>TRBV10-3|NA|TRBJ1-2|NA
TGTGCCATCAGTGAGCTCCAGCCCTCTCAACGACATCAAGACTATGGCTACACCTTC
CAISELQPSQRHQDYGYTF
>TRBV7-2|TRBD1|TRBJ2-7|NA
TGTGCCAGCAGCTCAGACAGGGGCCCTATTTACGAGCAGTACTTC
CASSSDRGPIYEQYF
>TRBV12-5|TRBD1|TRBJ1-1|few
TGTGCTAGTGCCAGGGGGCTCGGCACTGAAGCTTTCTTT
CASARGLGTEAFF
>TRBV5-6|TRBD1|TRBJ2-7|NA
TGTGCCAGCAGCGGGGACAGGGGGAGCGAGCAGTACTTC
CASSGDRGSEQYF
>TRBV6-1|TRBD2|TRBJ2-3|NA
TGTGCCAGCAATCAACTAGCGAACGAACTAGATACGCAGTATTTT
CASNQLANELDTQYF
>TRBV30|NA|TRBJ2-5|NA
TGTGCCTGGAGTGTAATTGGGGCGGGACCCCTCTCCGAGACCCAGTACTTC
CAWSVIGAGPLSETQYF
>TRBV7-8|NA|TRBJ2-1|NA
TGTGCCAGCAGTCCTCCCTGGTTCATATCTGGGGAATACAATGAGCAGTTCTTC
CASSPPWFISGEYNEQFF
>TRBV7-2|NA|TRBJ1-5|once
TGTGCCAGCAGCCCGCGACGGGATCAGCCCCAGCATTTT
CASSPRRDQPQHF
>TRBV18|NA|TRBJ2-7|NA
TGTGCCAGCTCACCACAACCTAGCTCCTACGAGCAGTACTTC
CASSPQPSSYEQYF
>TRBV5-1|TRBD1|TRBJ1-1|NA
TGCGCCAGCAGCTTGGGGGACAGGGGGCAAAGGAACACTGAAGCTTTCTTT
CASSLGDRGQRNTEAFF
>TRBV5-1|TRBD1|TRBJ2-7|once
TGCGCCAGCAGCTTGGTTTACGGGACAGTAACCTACGAGCAGTACTTC
CASSLVYGTVTYEQYF